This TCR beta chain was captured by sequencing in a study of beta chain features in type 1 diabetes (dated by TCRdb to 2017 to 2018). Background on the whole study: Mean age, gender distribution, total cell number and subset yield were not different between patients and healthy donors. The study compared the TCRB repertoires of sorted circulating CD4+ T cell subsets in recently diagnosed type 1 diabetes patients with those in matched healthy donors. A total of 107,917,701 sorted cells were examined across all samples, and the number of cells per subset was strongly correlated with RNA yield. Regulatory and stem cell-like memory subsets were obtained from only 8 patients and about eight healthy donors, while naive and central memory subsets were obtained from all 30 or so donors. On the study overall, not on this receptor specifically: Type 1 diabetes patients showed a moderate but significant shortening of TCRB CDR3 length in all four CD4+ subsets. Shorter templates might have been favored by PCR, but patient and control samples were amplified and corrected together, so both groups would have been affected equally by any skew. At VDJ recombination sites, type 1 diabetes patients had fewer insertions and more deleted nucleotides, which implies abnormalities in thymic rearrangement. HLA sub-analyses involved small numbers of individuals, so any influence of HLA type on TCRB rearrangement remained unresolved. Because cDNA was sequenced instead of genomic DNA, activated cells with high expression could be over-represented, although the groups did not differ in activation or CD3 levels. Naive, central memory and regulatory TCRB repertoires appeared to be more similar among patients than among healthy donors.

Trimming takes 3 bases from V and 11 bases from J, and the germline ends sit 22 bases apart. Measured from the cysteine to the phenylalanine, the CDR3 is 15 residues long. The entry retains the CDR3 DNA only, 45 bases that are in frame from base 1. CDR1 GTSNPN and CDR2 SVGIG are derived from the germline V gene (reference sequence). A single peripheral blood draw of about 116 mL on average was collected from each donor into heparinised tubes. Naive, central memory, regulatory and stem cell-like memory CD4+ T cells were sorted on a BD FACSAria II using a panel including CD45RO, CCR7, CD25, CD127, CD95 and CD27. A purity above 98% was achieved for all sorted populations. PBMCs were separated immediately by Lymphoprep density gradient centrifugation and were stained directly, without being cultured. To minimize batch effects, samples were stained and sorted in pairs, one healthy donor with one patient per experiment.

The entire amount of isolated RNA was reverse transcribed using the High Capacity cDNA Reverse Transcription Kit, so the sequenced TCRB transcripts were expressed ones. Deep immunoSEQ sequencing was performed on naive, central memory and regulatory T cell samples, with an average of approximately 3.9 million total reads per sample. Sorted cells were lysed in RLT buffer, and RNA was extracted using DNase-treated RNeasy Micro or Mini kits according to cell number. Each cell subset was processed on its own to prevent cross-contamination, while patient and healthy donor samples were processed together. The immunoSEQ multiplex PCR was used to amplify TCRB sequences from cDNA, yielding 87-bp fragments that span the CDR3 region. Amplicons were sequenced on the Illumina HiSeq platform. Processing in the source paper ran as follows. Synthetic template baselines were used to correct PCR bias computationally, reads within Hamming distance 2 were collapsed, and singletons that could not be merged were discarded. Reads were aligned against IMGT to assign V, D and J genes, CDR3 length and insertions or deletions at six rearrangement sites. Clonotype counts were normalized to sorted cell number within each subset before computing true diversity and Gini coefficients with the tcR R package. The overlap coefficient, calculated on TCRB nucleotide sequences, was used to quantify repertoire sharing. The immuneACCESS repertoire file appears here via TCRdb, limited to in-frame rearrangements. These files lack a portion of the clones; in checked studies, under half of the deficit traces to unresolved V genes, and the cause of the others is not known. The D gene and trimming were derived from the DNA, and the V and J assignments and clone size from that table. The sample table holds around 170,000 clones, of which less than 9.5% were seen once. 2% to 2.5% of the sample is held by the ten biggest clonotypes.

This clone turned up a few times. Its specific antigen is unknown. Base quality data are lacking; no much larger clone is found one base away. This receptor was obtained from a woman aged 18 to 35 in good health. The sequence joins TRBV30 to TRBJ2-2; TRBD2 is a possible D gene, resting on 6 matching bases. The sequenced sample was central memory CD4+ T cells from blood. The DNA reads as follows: TGTGCCTGGAGGGAGGGACTGCAAACACCGGTCGAGCTGTTTTTT. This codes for CAWREGLQTPVELFF.